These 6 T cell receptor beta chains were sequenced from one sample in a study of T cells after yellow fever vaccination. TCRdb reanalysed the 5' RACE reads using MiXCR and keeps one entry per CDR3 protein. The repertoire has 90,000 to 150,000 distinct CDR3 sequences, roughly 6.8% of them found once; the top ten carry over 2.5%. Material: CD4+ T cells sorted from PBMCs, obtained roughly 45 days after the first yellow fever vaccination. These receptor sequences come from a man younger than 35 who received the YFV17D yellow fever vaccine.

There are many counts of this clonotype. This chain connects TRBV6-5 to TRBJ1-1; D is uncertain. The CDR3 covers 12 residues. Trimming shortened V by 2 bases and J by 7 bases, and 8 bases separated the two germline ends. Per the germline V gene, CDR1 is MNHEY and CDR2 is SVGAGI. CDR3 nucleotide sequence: TGTGCCAGCAGTTACCCCTTAATTGAAGCTTTCTTT. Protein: CASSYPLIEAFF.

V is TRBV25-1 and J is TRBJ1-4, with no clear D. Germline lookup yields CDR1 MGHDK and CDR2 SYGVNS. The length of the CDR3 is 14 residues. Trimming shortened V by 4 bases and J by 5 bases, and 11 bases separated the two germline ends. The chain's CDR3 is CASSVSQQNEKLFF. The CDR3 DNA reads TGTGCCAGCAGTGTGTCACAGCAGAATGAAAAACTGTTTTTT. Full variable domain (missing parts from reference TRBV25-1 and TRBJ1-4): EADIYQTPRYLVIGTGKKITLECSQTMGHDKMYWYQQDPGMELHLIHYSYGVNSTEKGDLSSESTVSRIRTEHFPLTLESARPSHTSQYLCASSVSQQNEKLFFGSGTQLSVL.

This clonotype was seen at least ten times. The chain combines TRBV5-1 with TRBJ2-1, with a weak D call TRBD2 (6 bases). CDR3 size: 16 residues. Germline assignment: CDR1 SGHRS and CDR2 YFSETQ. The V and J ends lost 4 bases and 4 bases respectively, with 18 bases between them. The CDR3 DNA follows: TGCGCCAGCAGCCTGAGCGGCGGGGACGCTTACAATGAGCAGTTCTTC. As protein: CASSLSGGDAYNEQFF.

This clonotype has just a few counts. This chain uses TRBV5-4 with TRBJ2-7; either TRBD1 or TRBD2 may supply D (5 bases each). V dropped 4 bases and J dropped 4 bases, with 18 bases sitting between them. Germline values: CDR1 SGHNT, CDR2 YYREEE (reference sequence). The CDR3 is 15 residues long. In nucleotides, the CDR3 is TGTGCCAGCAGCGTTAACCGGGACGGAAGGTACGAGCAGTACGTC. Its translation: CASSVNRDGRYEQYV.

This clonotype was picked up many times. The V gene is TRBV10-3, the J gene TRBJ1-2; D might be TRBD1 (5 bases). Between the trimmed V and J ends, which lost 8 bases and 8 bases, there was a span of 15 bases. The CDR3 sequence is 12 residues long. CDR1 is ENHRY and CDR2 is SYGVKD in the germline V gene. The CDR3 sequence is CAIRVGGSGYTF. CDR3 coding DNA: TGTGCCATCCGCGTTGGGGGAAGCGGCTACACCTTC.

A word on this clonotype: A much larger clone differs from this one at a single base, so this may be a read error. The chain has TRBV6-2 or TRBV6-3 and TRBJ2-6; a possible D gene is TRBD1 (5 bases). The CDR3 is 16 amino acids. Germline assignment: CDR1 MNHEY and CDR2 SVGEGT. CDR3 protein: CASSYPDITGANLLTF. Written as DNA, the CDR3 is TGTGCCAGCAGTTACCCTGATATAACTGGGGCCAACCTCCTGACTTTC.